Sequencing of this T cell receptor beta chain was carried out in a study of blood T cell repertoires in COVID-19 (dated by TCRdb to the early 2020s). Regarding the complete study: Samples covering the acute and convalescent phases of COVID-19 were provided by collaborators in the United States, Italy and Spain. The material from the prospective study consisted of cDNA or gDNA derived from T cells, B-cell-depleted T cells, or PBMCs. Deeply sampled blood TCRbeta repertoires from subjects exposed to, actively infected with, or recovered from COVID-19 were included in the dataset. A freely available public database, intended as a resource for researchers studying the immune response to SARS-CoV-2, is where the repertoires were released. Samples came from the ongoing ImmuneRACE study (first 160 participants) plus 1,254 subjects from 6 global collaborators. Sample metadata almost always included a de-identified subject ID, COVID-19 status, age in years and sex. Where available, HLA class I and class II types were obtained from metadata supplied by the sample provider rather than from assay-based typing.

Details on this clone: What this receptor recognizes is not known. No base quality information exists; no much larger clone differs at one position.

At one collaborating source in Seattle, patients were enrolled during active infection and were followed longitudinally through the course of disease. Whole blood was collected in K2EDTA tubes by collaborating institutions according to the institutions' own protocols. For TCRbeta analysis, collaborators shipped samples in one of three forms: frozen whole blood, isolated PBMCs, or DNA extracted from either of those sample types. Points the paper makes about the study in general: How much clinical and demographic metadata was included differed by source and by participant, and the metadata was provided uncurated.

V and J are truncated by 5 bases and 2 bases respectively, leaving an intervening sequence of 10 bases. The CDR1 and CDR2 encoded by the germline V gene are MNHEY and SVGAGI. The CDR3 spans 13 residues, from the cysteine through the phenylalanine. Of all the DNA, just the CDR3 is kept, 39 bases in frame from base 1. TCRbeta CDR3 regions were amplified from genomic DNA using the immunoSEQ Assay, a bias-controlled multiplex PCR. The source study handled its data this way. Within the assay, amplification of reference gene primers was used to estimate how many nucleated cells each sample contained. To quantify the absolute abundance of each unique TCRbeta CDR3 rearrangement, sequence reads were collapsed and filtered. For each sample, productive Simpson clonality was calculated as the square root of Simpson's diversity index across productive rearrangements. Sourced from immuneACCESS, this table was stored by TCRdb with only in-frame sequences that have V and J called. A share of the clones is absent; for the studies checked, an unresolved V gene accounts for under half, and the remainder has no known explanation. V and J calls and clone size are copied from that table; D and trimming were computed from the DNA. This sample has about 350,000 clones in its table, and 89% of those were observed once. The biggest ten clones account for over 3.5% of the sample.

Input material: peripheral blood. This receptor was taken from a woman aged 60 to 75 with COVID-19, enrolled during active disease. The chain couples TRBV6-5 to TRBJ2-7, with the D gene uncertain. CDR3 protein: CASSNRGPYEQYF. The DNA sequence is as follows: TGTGCCAGCAGTAACCGAGGCCCCTACGAGCAGTACTTC.